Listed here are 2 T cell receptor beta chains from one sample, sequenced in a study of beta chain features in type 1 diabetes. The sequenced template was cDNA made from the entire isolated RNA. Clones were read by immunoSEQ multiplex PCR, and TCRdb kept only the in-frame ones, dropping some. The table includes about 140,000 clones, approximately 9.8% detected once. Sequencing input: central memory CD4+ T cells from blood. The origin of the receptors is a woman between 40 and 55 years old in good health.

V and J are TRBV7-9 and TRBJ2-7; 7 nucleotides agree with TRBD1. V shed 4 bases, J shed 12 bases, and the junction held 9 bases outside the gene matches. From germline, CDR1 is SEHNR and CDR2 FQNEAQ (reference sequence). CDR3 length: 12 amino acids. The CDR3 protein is CASSSDRAPRYF. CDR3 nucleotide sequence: TGTGCCAGCAGCTCCGACAGGGCTCCTCGGTACTTC. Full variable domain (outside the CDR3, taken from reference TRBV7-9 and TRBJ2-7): DTGVSQNPRHKITKRGQNVTFRCDPISEHNRLYWYRQTLGQGPEFLTYFQNEAQLEKSRLLSDRFSAERPKGSFSTLEIQRTEQGDSAMYLCASSSDRAPRYFGPGTRLTVT.

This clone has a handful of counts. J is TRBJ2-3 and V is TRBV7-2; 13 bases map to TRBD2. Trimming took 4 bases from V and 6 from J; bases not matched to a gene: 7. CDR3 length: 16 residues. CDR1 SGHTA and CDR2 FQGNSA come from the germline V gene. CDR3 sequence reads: CASSSGLAGASDTQYF. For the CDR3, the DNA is TGTGCCAGCAGCTCCGGACTAGCGGGGGCTTCCGATACGCAGTATTTT.